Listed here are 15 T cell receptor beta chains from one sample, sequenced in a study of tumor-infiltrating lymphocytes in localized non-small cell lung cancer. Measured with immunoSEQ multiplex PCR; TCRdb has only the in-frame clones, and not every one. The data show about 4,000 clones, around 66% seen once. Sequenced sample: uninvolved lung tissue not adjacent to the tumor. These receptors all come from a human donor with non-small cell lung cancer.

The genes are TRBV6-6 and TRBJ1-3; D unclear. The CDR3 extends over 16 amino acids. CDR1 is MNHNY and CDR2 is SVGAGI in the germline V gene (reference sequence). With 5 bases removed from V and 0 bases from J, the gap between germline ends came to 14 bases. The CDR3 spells CASSQGRRGSGNTIYF. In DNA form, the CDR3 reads TGTGCCAGCAGTCAAGGCCGGCGGGGCTCTGGAAACACCATATATTTT.

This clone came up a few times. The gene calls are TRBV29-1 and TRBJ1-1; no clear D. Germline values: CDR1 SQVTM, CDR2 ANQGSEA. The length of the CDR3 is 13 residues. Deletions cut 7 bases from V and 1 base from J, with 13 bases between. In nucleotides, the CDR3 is TGCAGCGCCCGACCGGTAACGAACACTGAAGCTTTCTTT. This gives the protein CSARPVTNTEAFF. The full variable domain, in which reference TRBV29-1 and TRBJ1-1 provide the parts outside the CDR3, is SAVISQKPSRDICQRGTSLTIQCQVDSQVTMMFWYRQQPGQSLTLIATANQGSEATYESGFVIDKFPISRPNLTFSTLTVSNMSPEDSSIYLCSARPVTNTEAFFGQGTRLTVV.

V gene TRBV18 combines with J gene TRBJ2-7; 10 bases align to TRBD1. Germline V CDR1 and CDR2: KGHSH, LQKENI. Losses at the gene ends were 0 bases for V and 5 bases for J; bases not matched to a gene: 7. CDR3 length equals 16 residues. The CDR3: CASSPPAWTGGNEQYF. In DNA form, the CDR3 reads TGTGCCAGCTCACCACCGGCCTGGACAGGGGGGAACGAGCAGTACTTC.

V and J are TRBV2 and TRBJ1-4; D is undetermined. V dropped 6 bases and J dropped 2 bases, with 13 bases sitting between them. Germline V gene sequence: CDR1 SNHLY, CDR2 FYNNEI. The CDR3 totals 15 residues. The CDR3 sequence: CASSPNPGTNEKLFF. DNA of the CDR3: TGTGCCAGCAGCCCCAACCCTGGGACTAATGAAAAACTGTTTTTT.

The CDR3 sequence is CASTPTGQGARGYTF. The CDR3 DNA reads TGTGCCAGCACCCCCACGGGACAGGGGGCGCGGGGCTACACCTTC. The chain uses TRBV6-6 and TRBJ1-2; 12 bases line up with TRBD1. The CDR3 consists of 15 residues. Germline V gives CDR1 MNHNY, CDR2 SVGAGI (reference sequence). Germline trimming cut 7 bases from V and 8 bases from J; bases unmatched to any gene: 11.

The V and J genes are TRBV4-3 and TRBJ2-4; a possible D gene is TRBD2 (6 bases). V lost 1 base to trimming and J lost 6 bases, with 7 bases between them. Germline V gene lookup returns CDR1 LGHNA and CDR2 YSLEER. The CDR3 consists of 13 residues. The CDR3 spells CASSQGDSNIQYF. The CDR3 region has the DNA TGCGCCAGCAGCCAAGGGGACTCAAACATTCAGTACTTC.

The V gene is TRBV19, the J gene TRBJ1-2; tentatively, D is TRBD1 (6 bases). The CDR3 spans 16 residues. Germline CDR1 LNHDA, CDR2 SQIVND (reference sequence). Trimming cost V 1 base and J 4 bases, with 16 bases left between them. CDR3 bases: TGTGCCAGTAGTATAGCCGGACTCGACAGGATCTATGGCTACACCTTC. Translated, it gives CASSIAGLDRIYGYTF.

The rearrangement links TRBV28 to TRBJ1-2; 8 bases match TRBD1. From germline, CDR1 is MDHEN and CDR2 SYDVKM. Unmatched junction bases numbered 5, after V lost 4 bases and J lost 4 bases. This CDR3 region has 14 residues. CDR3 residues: CASSSAGGLYGYTF. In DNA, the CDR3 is TGTGCCAGCAGTTCTGCAGGGGGCCTCTATGGCTACACCTTC.

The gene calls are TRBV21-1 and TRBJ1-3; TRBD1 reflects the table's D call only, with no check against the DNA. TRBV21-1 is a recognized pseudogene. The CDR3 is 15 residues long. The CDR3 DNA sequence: TGTGCCAGCAGCAAAACAGGGGGCTCTGGAAACACCATATATTTT. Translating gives CASSKTGGSGNTIYF.

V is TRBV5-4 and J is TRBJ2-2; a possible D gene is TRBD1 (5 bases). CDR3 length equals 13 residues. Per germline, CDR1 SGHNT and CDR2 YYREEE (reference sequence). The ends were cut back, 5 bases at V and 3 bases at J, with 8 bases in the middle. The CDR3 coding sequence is TGTGCCAGCAGGGGGCGCTACACCGGGGAGCTGTTTTTT. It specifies CASRGRYTGELFF.

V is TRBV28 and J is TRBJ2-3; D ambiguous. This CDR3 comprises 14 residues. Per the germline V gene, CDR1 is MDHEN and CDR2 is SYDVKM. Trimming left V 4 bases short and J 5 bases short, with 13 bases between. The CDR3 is CASSSRVHGDTQYF. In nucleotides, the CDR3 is TGTGCCAGCAGTTCCCGGGTCCACGGAGATACGCAGTATTTT.

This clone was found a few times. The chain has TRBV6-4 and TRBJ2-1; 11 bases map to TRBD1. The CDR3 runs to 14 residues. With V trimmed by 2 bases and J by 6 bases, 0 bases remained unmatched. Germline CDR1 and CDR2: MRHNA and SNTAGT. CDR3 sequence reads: CASSDGTGGNEQFF. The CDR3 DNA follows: TGTGCCAGCAGTGACGGGACAGGGGGCAATGAGCAGTTCTTC.

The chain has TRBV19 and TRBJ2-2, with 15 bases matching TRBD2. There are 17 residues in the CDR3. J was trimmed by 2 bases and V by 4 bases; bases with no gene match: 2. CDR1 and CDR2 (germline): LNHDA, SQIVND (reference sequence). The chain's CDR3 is CASSRTSGGDNTGELFF. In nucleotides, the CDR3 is TGTGCCAGTAGTAGGACTAGCGGGGGGGACAACACCGGGGAGCTGTTTTTT.

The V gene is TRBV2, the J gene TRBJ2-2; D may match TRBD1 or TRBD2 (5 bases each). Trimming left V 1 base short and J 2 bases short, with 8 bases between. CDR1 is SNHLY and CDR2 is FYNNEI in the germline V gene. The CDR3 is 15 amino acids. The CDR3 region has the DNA TGTGCCAGCAGTGAAGAGGGGACCAACACCGGGGAGCTGTTTTTT. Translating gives CASSEEGTNTGELFF. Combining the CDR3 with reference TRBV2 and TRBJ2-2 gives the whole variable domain EPEVTQTPSHQVTQMGQEVILRCVPISNHLYFYWYRQILGQKVEFLVSFYNNEISEKSEIFDDQFSVERPDGSNFTLKIRSTKLEDSAMYFCASSEEGTNTGELFFGEGSRLTVL.

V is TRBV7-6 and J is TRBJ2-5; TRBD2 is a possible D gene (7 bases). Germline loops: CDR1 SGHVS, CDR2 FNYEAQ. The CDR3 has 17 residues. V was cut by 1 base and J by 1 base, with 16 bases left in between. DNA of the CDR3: TGTGCCAGCAGCTTAGTCCCTGCGGGGGCCACCCAAGAGACCCAGTACTTC. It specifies CASSLVPAGATQETQYF.